This T cell receptor beta chain was captured in a study of T cell repertoires and HLA-DP antigens. Background on the study: A couple of male donors and one female donor spanned ages 18-to-29 through 60-to-69. General study points: Against one allele, clones undetected before culture averaged roughly 38%; against the other, 50.6%.

The CDR3 sequence is 15 residues long. Germline V CDR1 and CDR2: MNHEY, SMNVEV (reference sequence). J gave up 9 bases and V 2 bases, and 8 bases lay outside the gene matches. The data were produced by immunoSEQ multiplex PCR, yet TCRdb's version contains in-frame clones alone and is incomplete. Among approximately 110,000 clones listed, almost 95% were seen once. Untouched CD4+ T cells were isolated by negative selection, averaging around 98% purity. Purity of the untouched CD4+ T cells was about 98%. Worth noting for this clone: The antigen is undetermined.

The source is a woman between 18 and 30 years old in good health and CMV-seronegative. This chain links TRBV27 with TRBJ2-1, with TRBD2 matching over 9 bases. Material for sequencing was CD4+ T cells from PBMCs. Written as DNA, the CDR3 is TGTGCCAGCAGTTTAGGCGGGAGGGCGGTCCGTGAGCAGTTCTTC. The encoded protein is CASSLGGRAVREQFF.